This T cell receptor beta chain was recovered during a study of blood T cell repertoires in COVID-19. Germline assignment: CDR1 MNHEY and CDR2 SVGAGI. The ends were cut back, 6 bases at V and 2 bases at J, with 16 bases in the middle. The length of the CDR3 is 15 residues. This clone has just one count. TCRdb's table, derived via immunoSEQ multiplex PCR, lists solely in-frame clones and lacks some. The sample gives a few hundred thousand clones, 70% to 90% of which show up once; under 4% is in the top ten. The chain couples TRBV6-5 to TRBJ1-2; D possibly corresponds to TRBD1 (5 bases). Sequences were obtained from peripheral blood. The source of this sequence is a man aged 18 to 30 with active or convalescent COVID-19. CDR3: CASRAGTSRNYGYTF. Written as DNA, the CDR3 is TGTGCCAGCAGGGCCGGGACTTCCAGAAACTATGGCTACACCTTC.